This TCR beta chain emerged from a study of blood T cell repertoires in COVID-19. Study details: Acute and convalescent COVID-19 samples came from the United States, Italy and Spain.

The CDR3 spans 14 residues. With 6 bases removed from V and 4 bases from J, the gap between germline ends came to 12 bases. CDR1 MNHEY and CDR2 SMNVEV come from the germline V gene (reference sequence). Authors' processing steps: Reference gene primer amplification gave estimated nucleated cell counts. The data were produced by immunoSEQ multiplex PCR, yet TCRdb's version contains in-frame clones alone and is incomplete. That table gives V, J and clone size, and the DNA gave D and trimming. The sample lists 350,000 to 450,000 clones; 80% to 90% were seen once. This clone has more than one count but fewer than ten. Patients at the Seattle site were enrolled during active infection and followed longitudinally.

The sequence came from a woman aged 60-75 years with COVID-19, enrolled during active disease. The J gene is TRBJ2-2, the V gene TRBV27; the D gene is possibly TRBD1 (6 bases). What was sequenced was peripheral blood. The CDR3: CASSRGQSTGELFF. As DNA, the CDR3 is TGTGCCAGCAGCAGAGGACAGAGCACCGGGGAGCTGTTTTTT.